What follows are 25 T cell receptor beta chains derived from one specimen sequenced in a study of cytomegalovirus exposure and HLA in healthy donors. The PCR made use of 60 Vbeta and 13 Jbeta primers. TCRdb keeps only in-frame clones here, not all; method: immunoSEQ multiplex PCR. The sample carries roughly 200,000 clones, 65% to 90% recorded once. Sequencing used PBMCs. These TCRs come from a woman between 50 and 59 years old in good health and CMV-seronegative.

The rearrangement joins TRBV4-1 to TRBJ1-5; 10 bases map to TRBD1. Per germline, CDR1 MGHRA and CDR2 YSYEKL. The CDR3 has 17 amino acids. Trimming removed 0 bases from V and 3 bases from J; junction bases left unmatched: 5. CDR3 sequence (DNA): TGCGCCAGCAGCCAAGACGTCGGGACAGGGGCCAATCAGCCCCAGCATTTT. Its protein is CASSQDVGTGANQPQHF.

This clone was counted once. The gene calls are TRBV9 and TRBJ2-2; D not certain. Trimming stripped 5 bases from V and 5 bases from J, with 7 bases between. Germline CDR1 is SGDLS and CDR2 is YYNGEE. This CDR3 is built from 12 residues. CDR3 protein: CASSVRTGELFF. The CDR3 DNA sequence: TGTGCCAGCAGTGTGAGGACCGGGGAGCTGTTTTTT.

The CDR3 DNA reads TGTGCCAGCAGCTTAGGGGCGGGCCTAGCGGATTTAACCTACGAGCAGTACTTC. Its translation is CASSLGAGLADLTYEQYF. The chain recombines TRBV7-9 with TRBJ2-7; 7 bases match TRBD2. The germline V gene has CDR1 SEHNR and CDR2 FQNEAQ (reference sequence). The CDR3 sequence is 18 residues long. V was clipped by 1 base and J by 2 bases; unmatched bases: 14.

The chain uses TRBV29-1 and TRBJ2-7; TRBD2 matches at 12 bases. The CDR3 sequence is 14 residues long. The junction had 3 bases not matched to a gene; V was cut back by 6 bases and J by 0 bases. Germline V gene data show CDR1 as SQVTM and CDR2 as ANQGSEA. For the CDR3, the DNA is TGCAGCGTGCAGGGACTAGCGGGCTCCTACGAGCAGTACTTC. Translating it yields CSVQGLAGSYEQYF.

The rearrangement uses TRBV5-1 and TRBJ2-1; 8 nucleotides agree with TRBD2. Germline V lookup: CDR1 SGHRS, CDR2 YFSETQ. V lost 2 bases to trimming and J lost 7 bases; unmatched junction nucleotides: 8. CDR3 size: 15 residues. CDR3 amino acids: CASSFETSGVNEQFF. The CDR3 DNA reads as TGCGCCAGCAGCTTCGAAACTAGCGGAGTAAATGAGCAGTTCTTC. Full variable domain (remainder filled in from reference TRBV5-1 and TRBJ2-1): KAGVTQTPRYLIKTRGQQVTLSCSPISGHRSVSWYQQTPGQGLQFLFEYFSETQRNKGNFPGRFSGRQFSNSRSEMNVSTLELGDSALYLCASSFETSGVNEQFFGPGTRLTVL.

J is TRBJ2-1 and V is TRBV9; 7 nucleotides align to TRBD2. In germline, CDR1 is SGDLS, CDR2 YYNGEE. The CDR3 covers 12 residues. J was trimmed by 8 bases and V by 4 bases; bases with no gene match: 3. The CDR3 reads CASSSTSDEQFF. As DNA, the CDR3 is TGTGCCAGCAGCTCCACTAGCGATGAGCAGTTCTTC.

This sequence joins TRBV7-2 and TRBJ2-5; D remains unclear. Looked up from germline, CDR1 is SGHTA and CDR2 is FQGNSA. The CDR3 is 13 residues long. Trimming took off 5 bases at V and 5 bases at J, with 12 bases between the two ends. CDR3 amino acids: CASSLGASETQYF. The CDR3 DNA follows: TGTGCCAGCAGCCTCGGAGCCTCCGAGACCCAGTACTTC.

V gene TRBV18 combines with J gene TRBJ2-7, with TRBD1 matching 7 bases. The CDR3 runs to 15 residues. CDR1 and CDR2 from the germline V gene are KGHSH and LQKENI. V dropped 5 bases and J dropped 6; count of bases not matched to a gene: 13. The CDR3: CASSTRQGSSGEQYF. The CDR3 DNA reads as TGTGCCAGCTCAACCCGACAGGGTTCGAGTGGCGAGCAGTACTTC.

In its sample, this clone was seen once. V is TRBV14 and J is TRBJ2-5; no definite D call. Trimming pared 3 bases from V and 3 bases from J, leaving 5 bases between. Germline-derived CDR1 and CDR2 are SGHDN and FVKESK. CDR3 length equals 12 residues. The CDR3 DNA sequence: TGTGCCAGCAGCCACCAGAAAGAGACCCAGTACTTC. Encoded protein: CASSHQKETQYF.

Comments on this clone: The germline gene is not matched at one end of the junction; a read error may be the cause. CDR3 sequence: CASSVAGQTETQYF. The CDR3 nucleotides are TGTGCCAGCAGCGTAGCGGGACAGACTGAGACCCAGTACTTC. The rearrangement uses TRBV7-2 and TRBJ2-5, with D perhaps matching TRBD2 (8 bases). The CDR3 contains 14 residues. The germline CDR1 and CDR2 sequences are SGHTA and FQGNSA.

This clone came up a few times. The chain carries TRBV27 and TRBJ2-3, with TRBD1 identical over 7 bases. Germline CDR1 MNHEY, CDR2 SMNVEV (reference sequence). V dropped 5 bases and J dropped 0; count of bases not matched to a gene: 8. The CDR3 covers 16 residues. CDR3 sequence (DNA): TGTGCCAGCAGTCGACGGACAGGCACTAGCACAGATACGCAGTATTTT. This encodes CASSRRTGTSTDTQYF.

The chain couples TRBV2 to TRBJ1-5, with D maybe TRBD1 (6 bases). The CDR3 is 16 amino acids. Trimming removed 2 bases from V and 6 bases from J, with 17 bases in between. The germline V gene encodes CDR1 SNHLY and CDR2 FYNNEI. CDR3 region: CASSESSGGDGQPQHF. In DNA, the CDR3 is TGTGCCAGCAGTGAAAGTAGCGGGGGCGACGGTCAGCCCCAGCATTTT.

CDR3 nucleotides: TGCGCCAGCAGCTTGGCCAGGGACAGGGGGAGAAATGAAAAACTGTTTTTT. It encodes CASSLARDRGRNEKLFF. V and J are TRBV5-1 and TRBJ1-4; the match to TRBD1 covers 11 bases. V trimming: 0 bases; J trimming: 5 bases; junction bases outside the gene matches: 6. The CDR3 has 17 amino acids. Per germline, CDR1 SGHRS and CDR2 YFSETQ.

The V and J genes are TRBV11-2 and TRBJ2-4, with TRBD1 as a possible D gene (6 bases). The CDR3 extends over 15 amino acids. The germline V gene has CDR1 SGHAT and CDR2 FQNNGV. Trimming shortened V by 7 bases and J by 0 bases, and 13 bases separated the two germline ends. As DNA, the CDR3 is TGTGCCAGCACCCTCACAGGGATAGCCAAAAACATTCAGTACTTC. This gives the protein CASTLTGIAKNIQYF.

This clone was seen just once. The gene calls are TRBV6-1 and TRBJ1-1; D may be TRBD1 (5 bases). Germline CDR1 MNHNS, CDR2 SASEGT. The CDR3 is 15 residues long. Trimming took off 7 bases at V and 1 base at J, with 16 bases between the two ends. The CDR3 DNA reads TGTGCCAGCACCACGGCGGGACTGACGAACACTGAAGCTTTCTTT. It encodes CASTTAGLTNTEAFF.

The CDR3 coding sequence is TGTGCCAGCAGTCCGACAGTAGCTGAAGCTTTCTTT. It translates to CASSPTVAEAFF. The rearrangement uses TRBV7-9 and TRBJ1-1; TRBD1 might be the D (5 bases). The V end lost 6 bases, the J end lost 6 bases, and 11 bases lay between the germline ends. The germline CDR1 and CDR2 sequences are SEHNR and FQNEAQ (reference sequence). The CDR3 is 12 residues long.

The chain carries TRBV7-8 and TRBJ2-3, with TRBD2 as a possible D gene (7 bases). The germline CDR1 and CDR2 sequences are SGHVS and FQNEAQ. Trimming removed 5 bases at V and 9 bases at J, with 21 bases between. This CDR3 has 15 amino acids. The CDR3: CASSHFGGGSRTQYF. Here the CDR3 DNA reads TGTGCCAGCAGCCACTTCGGGGGCGGGAGTCGGACGCAGTATTTT. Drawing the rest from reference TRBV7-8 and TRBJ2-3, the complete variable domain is GAGVSQSPRYKVAKRGQDVALRCDPISGHVSLFWYQQALGQGPEFLTYFQNEAQLDKSGLPSDRFFAERPEGSVSTLKIQRTQQEDSAVYLCASSHFGGGSRTQYFGPGTRLTVL.

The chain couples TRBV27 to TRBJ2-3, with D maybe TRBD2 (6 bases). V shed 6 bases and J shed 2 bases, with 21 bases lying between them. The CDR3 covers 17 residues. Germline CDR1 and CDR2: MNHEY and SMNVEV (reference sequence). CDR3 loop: CASSLTPWVADTDTQYF. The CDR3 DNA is TGTGCCAGCAGCTTAACCCCCTGGGTAGCGGACACAGATACGCAGTATTTT.

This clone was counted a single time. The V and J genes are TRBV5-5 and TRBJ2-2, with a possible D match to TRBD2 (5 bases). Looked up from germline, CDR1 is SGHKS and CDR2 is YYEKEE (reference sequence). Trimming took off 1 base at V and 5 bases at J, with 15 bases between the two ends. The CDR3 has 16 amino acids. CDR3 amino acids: CASSLQDSPRTGELFF. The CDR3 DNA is TGTGCCAGCAGCTTGCAGGACTCCCCGCGTACCGGGGAGCTGTTTTTT. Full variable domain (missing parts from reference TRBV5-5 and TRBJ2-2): DAGVTQSPTHLIKTRGQQVTLRCSPISGHKSVSWYQQVLGQGPQFIFQYYEKEERGRGNFPDRFSARQFPNYSSELNVNALLLGDSALYLCASSLQDSPRTGELFFGEGSRLTVL.

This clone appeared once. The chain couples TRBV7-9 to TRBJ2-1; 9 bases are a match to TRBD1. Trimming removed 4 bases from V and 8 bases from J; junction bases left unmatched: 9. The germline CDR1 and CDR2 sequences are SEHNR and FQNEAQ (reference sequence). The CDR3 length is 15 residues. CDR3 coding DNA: TGTGCCAGCAGCTCACCGGGACAGGGTATCGATGAGCAGTTCTTC. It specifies CASSSPGQGIDEQFF.

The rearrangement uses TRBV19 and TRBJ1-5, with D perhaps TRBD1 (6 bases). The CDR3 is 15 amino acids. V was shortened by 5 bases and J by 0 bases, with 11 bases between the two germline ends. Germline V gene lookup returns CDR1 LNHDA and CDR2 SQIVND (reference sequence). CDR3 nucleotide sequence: TGTGCCAGTAGTGATACAGGGTCTAGCAATCAGCCCCAGCATTTT. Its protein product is CASSDTGSSNQPQHF.

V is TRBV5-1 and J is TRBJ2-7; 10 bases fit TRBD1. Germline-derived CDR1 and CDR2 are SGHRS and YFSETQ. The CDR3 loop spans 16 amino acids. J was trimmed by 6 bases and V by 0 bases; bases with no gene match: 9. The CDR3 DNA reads TGCGCCAGCAGCTTGGGAGGGGACAGGGGTTGGAGCGAGCAGTACTTC. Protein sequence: CASSLGGDRGWSEQYF. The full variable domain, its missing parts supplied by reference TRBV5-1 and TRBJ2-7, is KAGVTQTPRYLIKTRGQQVTLSCSPISGHRSVSWYQQTPGQGLQFLFEYFSETQRNKGNFPGRFSGRQFSNSRSEMNVSTLELGDSALYLCASSLGGDRGWSEQYFGPGTRLTVT.

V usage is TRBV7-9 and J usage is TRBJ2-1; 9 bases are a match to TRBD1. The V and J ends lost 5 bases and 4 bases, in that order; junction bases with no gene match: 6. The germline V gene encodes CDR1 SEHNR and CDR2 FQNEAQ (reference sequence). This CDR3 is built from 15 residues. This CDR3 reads CASSHRDRAYNEQFF. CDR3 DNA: TGTGCCAGCAGCCATCGGGACAGGGCTTACAATGAGCAGTTCTTC.

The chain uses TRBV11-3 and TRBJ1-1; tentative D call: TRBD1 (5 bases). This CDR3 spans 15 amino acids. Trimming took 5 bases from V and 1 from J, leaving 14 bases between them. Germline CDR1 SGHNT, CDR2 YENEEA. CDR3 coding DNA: TGTGCCAGCAGCCACGGGGGGACGGGGAACACTGAAGCTTTCTTT. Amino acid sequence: CASSHGGTGNTEAFF.

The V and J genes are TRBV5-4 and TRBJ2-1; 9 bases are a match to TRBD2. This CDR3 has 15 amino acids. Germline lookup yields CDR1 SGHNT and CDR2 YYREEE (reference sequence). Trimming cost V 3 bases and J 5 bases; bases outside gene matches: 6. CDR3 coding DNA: TGTGCCAGCAGCTACGGACTAGCGAATAACAATGAGCAGTTCTTC. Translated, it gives CASSYGLANNNEQFF.